This T cell receptor beta chain originates from a study of T cells in Graves' hyperthyroidism and ophthalmopathy. Overall study: The initial diagnosis was the point when peripheral blood was collected, ahead of any treatment.

V was clipped by 7 bases and J by 10 bases; unmatched bases: 18. The CDR3 is 14 amino acids. The V gene's germline CDR1 is GTSNPN and CDR2 SVGIG (reference sequence). What was amplified from RNA transcripts were TCR beta CDR3 regions. The TCR CDR3 was amplified in a first-round RT-PCR using the HTBI primer set. MiXCR was run by TCRdb on the multiplex PCR reads, yielding one entry per CDR3 protein. This table holds almost 500,000 distinct CDR3 sequences, approximately 23% found once. The V and J genes are TRBV30 and TRBJ2-7; 8 nucleotides match TRBD2. Sequenced material: blood. The sequence derives from a woman between 65 and 79 years old with Graves' ophthalmopathy. This CDR3 reads CASPTSASPTKQYF. CDR3 bases: TGTGCCTCCCCGACTAGCGCATCTCCTACGAAACAGTACTTC.